This T cell receptor (beta chain) appears in the sequencing data of a study of cytomegalovirus exposure and HLA in healthy donors. Regarding the study as a whole: By a later analysis, the bulk of CMV-associated TCR beta chains appeared HLA-restricted. Several of the most significant clusters appeared, in a later analysis, to be linked to common viral pathogens.

Regarding donors, all were healthy bone marrow donors. The CDR3 consists of 16 residues. With 3 bases clipped from V and 2 bases from J, the junction kept 7 bases outside the gene matches. The germline gives CDR1 MGHRA, CDR2 YSYEKL. A multiplex PCR was run with 60 Vbeta primers and 13 Jbeta primers. This table comes from immunoSEQ multiplex PCR, and its TCRdb copy is limited to in-frame clones, with some not included. The sample has 95,000 to 150,000 clones; around 80% are singletons. Concerning this clone: The antigen is undetermined.

The sequence derives from a female donor in good health and CMV-seropositive. The sequencing input was PBMCs. The V gene is TRBV4-1, the J gene TRBJ2-5; 9 positions match TRBD2. CDR3 in DNA: TGCGCCAGCAGCCATTTTAGCGGGGGTCGACAAGAGACCCAGTACTTC. The encoded protein is CASSHFSGGRQETQYF.